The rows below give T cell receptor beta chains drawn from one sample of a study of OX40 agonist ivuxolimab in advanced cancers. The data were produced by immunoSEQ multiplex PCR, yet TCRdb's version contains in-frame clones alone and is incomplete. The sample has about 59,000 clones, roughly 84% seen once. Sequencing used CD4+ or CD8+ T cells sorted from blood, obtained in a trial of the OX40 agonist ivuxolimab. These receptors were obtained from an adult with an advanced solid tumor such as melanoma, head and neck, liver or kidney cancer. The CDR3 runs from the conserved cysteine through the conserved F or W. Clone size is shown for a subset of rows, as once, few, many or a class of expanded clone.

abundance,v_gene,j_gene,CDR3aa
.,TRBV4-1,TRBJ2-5,CASSQDRSGALAQYF
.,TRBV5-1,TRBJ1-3,CASSLQQSNTIYF
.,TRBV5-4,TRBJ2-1,CASTPGQGLAYNEQFF
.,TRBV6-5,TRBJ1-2,CASRAGYGYTF
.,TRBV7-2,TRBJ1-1,CASSLNKRNTEAFF
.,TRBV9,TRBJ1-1,CASSVTGSNTEAFF
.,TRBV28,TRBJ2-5,CASTGPGLETQYF
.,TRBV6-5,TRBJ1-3,CASRMTGPGNTIYF
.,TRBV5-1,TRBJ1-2,CASSLRPGLQYNYGYTF
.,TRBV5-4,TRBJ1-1,CASSLDVGTEAFF
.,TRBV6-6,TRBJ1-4,CASSFMPAATNEKLFF
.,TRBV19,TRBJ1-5,CASTLQARNQPQHF
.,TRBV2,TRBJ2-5,CASRRGDETQYF
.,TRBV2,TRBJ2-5,CASRLGTHGGETQYF
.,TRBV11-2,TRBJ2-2,CASSLGSVTGELFF
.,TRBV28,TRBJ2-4,CASSLPGSGIQYF
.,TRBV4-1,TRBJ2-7,CASSQVGTGYEQYF
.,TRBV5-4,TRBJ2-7,CASSFTSGGPFYEQYF
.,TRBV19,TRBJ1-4,CASSPRQRSNEKLFF
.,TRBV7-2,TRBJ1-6,CASSLAGASSYNSPLHF
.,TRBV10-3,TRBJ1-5,CAISDSLGDRTQQPQHF
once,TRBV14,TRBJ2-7,CASSPPGQGMQYF
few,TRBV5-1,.,CASSKLAAAYEQYF
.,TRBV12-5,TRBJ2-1,CASGTGIAGNYNEQFF
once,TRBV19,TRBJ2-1,CASSMFSGRSSYNEQFF
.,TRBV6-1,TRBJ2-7,CASSVWQGEYEQYF
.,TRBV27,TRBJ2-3,CASSLIRQSYGTDTQYF
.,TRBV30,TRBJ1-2,CAWSRDRGRWGYTF
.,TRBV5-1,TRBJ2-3,CASTTSGGTDTQYF
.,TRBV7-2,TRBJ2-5,CASSLALRQGIETQYF
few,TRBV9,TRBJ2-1,CASSDPSGSPDNEQFF
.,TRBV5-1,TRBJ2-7,CASSLKTGQGVETYEQYF
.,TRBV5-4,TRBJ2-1,CASRLTSGPYNEQFF
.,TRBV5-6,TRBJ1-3,CASSLPADSSGNTIYF
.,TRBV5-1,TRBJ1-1,CASRPPLIGAMNTEAFF
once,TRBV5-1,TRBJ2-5,CASSFFGEEETQYF
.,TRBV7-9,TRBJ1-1,CASSAGRINTEAFF
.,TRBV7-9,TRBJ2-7,CASSLFQGFHEQYF
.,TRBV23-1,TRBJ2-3,CASSPCPSTDTQYF
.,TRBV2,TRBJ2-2,CASKDSEGNTGELFF
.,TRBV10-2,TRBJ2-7,CASSDGTGAHFGQYF
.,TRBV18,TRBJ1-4,CASSPLRTDEKLFF
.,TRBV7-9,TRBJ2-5,CASSGEETQYF
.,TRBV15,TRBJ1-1,CATSTMRGRGTEAFF
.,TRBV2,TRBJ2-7,CASSALTSGSSYEQYF
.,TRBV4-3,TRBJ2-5,CASSLGLAGGQETQYF
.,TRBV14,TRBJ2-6,CASSPGPGANVLTF
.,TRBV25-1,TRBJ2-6,CASSPHSGANVLTF
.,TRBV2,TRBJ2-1,CASRRTGTEQFF
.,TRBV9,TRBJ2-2,CASSVEVGGPGTGELFF
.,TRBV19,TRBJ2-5,CATRPVAGEGETQYF
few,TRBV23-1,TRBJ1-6,CASSQGPGTTNSPLHF
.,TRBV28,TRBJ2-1,CASRGEGVRNEQFF
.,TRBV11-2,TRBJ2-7,CASSPDRGEQYF
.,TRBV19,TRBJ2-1,CASRGVGYNEQFF